Ten or more counts support the clone carrying this T cell receptor (beta chain). Its target is unknown. The CDR3 sequence is 14 residues long. Germline V lookup: CDR1 DFQATT, CDR2 SNEGSKA (reference sequence). The V end was cut by 6 bases, the J end by 2 bases, with 16 bases between. Bulk tumor genomic DNA served as template, at 550 to 600 ng per sample. Several biopsies per primary tumor were taken during surgery, spaced as far apart as possible. These patients got curative surgery after being newly diagnosed with untreated non-small cell lung cancer. Donors were newly diagnosed non-small cell lung cancer patients having surgery with curative intent. TCR beta CDR3 regions came from multiplex PCR with 32 forward V and 13 reverse J primers. TCRdb processed the multiplex PCR reads anew with MiXCR; each CDR3 protein has one entry. The table has about 11,000 distinct CDR3 sequences, 27% seen once. These data originate in a study of immune heterogeneity within non-small cell lung tumors. Overall study results and limits: Tumor sites in a patient shared identical dominant CDR3 beta clonotypes and also carried site-unique high-frequency clones. Comparison across individual patients showed largely distinct high-frequency T-cell receptor beta clonotypes.

The specimen was lung tumor tissue. The chain has TRBV20-1 and TRBJ1-2; D is perhaps TRBD1 (5 bases). The TCR sequence derives from a man aged 50 or older with non-small cell lung cancer. CDR3 region: CSAPARAGNYGYTF. CDR3 DNA: TGCAGTGCCCCCGCCCGGGCAGGGAACTATGGCTACACCTTC.